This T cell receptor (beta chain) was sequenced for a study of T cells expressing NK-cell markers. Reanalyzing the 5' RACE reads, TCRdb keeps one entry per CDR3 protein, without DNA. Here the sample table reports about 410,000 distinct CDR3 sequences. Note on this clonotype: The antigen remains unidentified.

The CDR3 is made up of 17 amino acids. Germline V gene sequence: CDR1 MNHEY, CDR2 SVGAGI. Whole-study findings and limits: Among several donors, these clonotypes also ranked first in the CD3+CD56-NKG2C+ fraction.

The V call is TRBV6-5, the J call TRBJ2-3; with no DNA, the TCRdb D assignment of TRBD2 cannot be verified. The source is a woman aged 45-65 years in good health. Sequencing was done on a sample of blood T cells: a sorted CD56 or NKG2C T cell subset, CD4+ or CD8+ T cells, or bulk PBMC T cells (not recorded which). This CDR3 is CASSYRPLAGGTDTQYF.